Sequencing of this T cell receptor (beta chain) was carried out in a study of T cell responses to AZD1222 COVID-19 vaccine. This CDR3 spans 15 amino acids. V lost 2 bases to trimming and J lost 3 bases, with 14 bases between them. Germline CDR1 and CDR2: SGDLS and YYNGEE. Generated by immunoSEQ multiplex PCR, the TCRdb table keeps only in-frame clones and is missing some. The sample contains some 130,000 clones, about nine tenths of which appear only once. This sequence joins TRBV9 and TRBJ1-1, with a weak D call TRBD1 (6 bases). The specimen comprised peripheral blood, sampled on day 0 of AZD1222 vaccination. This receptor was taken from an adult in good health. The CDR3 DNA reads TGTGCCAGCAGCGTGACAGGCCGATCGGACACTGAAGCTTTCTTT. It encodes CASSVTGRSDTEAFF. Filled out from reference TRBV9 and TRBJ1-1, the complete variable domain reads DSGVTQTPKHLITATGQRVTLRCSPRSGDLSVYWYQQSLDQGLQFLIQYYNGEERAKGNILERFSAQQFPDLHSELNLSSLELGDSALYFCASSVTGRSDTEAFFGQGTRLTVV.